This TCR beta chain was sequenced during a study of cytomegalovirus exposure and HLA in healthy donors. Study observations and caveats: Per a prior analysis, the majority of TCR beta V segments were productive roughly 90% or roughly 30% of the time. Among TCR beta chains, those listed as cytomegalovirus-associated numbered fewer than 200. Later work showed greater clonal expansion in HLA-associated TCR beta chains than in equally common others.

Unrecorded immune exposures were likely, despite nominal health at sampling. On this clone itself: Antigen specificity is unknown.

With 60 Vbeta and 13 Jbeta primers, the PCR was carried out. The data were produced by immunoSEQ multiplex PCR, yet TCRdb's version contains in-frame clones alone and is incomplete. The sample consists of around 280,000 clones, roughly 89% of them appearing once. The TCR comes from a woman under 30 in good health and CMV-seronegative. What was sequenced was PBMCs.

The CDR3 sequence is CSAKVEPEAFF. DNA of the CDR3: TGCAGTGCTAAAGTTGAGCCTGAAGCTTTCTTT. The V and J genes are TRBV20-1 and TRBJ1-1; D is undetermined. Looked up from germline, CDR1 is DFQATT and CDR2 is SNEGSKA (reference sequence). Trimming pared 4 bases from V and 6 bases from J, leaving 9 bases between. This CDR3 is built from 11 residues.